This TCR beta chain is drawn from a study of T-cell memory formation after mild COVID-19. Study outcomes and limitations: Memory sampled before infection contained some responding clones, suggesting cross-reactive memory joined.

The V gene's germline CDR1 is SEHNR and CDR2 FQNEAQ (reference sequence). The CDR3 has 12 residues. V gave up 9 bases and J gave up 0 bases, with 8 bases separating them. This clonotype was seen a few times. Antigen unknown. A 5'RACE reaction primed in the constant segment made cDNA libraries of TCR alpha and TCR beta, and these carried sample barcodes and UMIs. TCRdb re-derived calls from the 5' RACE reads in MiXCR, one entry per CDR3 protein. Of 300,000 to 350,000 distinct CDR3 sequences listed, approximately 12% were seen once; the top ten hold about 21%. The receptor was derived from a man between 18 and 35 years old who had mild COVID-19 (a few samples of this study predate the infection). Cell type and time point are not known. The chain couples TRBV7-9 to TRBJ1-1, with D possibly matching TRBD1 (5 bases). The source material was PBMCs or a T cell subset sorted from them (not recorded which). In nucleotides, the CDR3 is TGTGCCAGACAGGCGTTGAACACTGAAGCTTTCTTT. It is translated as CARQALNTEAFF. The variable domain in full, with the rest retrieved from reference TRBV7-9 and TRBJ1-1, is DTGVSQNPRHKITKRGQNVTFRCDPISEHNRLYWYRQTLGQGPEFLTYFQNEAQLEKSRLLSDRFSAERPKGSFSTLEIQRTEQGDSAMYLCARQALNTEAFFGQGTRLTVV.